This T cell receptor (beta chain) was sequenced for a study of identical twins. Points from the study as a whole: Where beta out-of-frame sequences were concerned, excess twin sharing was weaker. The abundant beta clonotypes from cord blood had fewer insertions, and memory repertoires had none of this.

This clonotype was seen repeatedly, ten times or more. Its antigen is not known. It was template switching that added a universal primer site, and there were unique molecular identifiers on the cDNA. TCRdb redid the calling of the 5' RACE reads with MiXCR, one entry per CDR3 protein. Of hundreds of thousands of distinct CDR3 sequences in the sample, over 5% are singletons; the top ten hold 1.5% to 2%. The ends lost 2 bases at V and 6 bases at J; junction bases unmatched: 7. In germline, CDR1 is SGHRS, CDR2 YFSETQ. The length of the CDR3 is 16 residues. The sequenced sample was naive T cells sorted from blood. The clonotype originates from a man aged 18 to 30 in good health. The chain uses TRBV5-1 and TRBJ2-2; 10 bases match TRBD1. CDR3 protein: CASSFVGQGKAGELFF. In DNA form, the CDR3 reads TGCGCCAGCAGCTTCGTGGGACAGGGGAAGGCCGGGGAGCTGTTTTTT.